This TCR beta chain was captured in a study of cytomegalovirus exposure and HLA in healthy donors. The CDR3 is made up of 15 amino acids. Germline CDR1 SGHDT, CDR2 YYEEEE. Trimming removed 0 bases from V and 7 bases from J; junction bases left unmatched: 8. To note about this clone: Its antigen is unidentified.

Study results and limitations: In vitro experiments confirmed that a few CMV-associated chains were specific for CMV antigens. Accurate HLA-A and HLA-B prediction from TCR beta sequences was reported for most subjects. Many donors carried some public TCRs, although rarity characterized most TCR sequences.

The PCR used 60 Vbeta and 13 Jbeta primers. The protocol was immunoSEQ multiplex PCR, while the TCRdb copy is restricted to in-frame clones and leaves out a portion. This repertoire shows some 99,000 clones, around four fifths found once; its top ten account for roughly 8%. The chain joins TRBV5-6 to TRBJ2-7; TRBD1 matches at 9 bases. This TCR was recovered from a woman aged 50 to 65 in good health and CMV-seropositive. The sample was PBMCs. The CDR3 protein is CASSLDRGRSPEQYF. The CDR3 DNA reads as TGTGCCAGCAGCTTGGACAGGGGGCGGTCTCCGGAGCAGTACTTC.